This entry concerns a single T cell receptor beta chain. This clone has just one count. It lacks a known antigen. Base qualities are missing; no much larger clone stands one base away. Library prep was done by the immunoSEQ multiplex PCR assay. The multiplex PCR relied on a mix of 60 forward primers for TCR Vbeta segments and 13 reverse primers for TCR Jbeta segments. Amplification of the CDR3 region of rearranged TCR beta genes was performed with a multiplex PCR assay on genomic DNA. The Illumina HiSeq System was used to sequence the amplified TCR beta libraries as 87-base-pair reads. The study's own analysis went as follows. A later analysis tallied around 87 million unique TCR beta chains across the 666 repertoires, and 10 million to 11 million of those chains were shared by two or more donors. Raw reads were error-corrected and collapsed into unique sequences by a nearest-neighbor algorithm in which closely related sequences were merged to remove PCR and sequencing errors. To assign V, D and J gene segments, CDR3 sequences were aligned to IMGT reference sequences. For a sequence to be retained, a match of at least six nucleotides was required to both a V gene segment and a J gene segment. Rearrangements were classified as productive when the CDR3 lacked stop codons and remained in frame with V and J, and all other rearrangements were classified as non-productive. Following IMGT convention, CDR3 was defined as the stretch from the second conserved V-encoded cysteine to the conserved J-encoded phenylalanine. In an earlier analysis of around 600 of the donors, sequences lacking an unambiguous match to a single V gene segment were excluded. In an earlier analysis of approximately 550 of the donors, V segments were called functional above 56.7% productive rearrangements and were called segregating when the between-donor standard deviation exceeded 5%. A statistical classification framework was built for diagnosing cytomegalovirus status from the catalog of TCR beta chain sequences. V and J gene assignment, in a later analysis, came from comparing TCR nucleotide sequences with IMGT/GENE-DB human TR gene sequences. Using the TCRdist pipeline, a later analysis assigned CDR3 sequences along with most-parsimonious VDJ recombination scenarios. In a later analysis, each TCR beta chain was defined by its CDR3 amino acid sequence together with its V-gene family, and reads without a unique V-gene family were excluded. A later analysis removed several hundred highly shared, low-generation-probability nucleotide sequences to deal with suspected cross-contamination and a sequencing artifact. In a later analysis, a clonal expansion index was calculated for each public chain from normalized within-repertoire ranks of inferred template counts. In a later analysis, generation probabilities were computed with a VDJ recombination model fitted to out-of-frame rearrangements, and the resulting probabilities were checked against IGoR. A later analysis scored TCR-TCR, TCR-HLA and TCR-CMV co-occurrence with hypergeometric tests, applying a repertoire-size bias correction to TCR pairs. To estimate false discovery rates, a later analysis permuted the HLA or CMV assignments 20 times. A later analysis grouped co-occurring TCRs with DBSCAN, adding TCRdist sequence similarity when clustering within HLA-allele-positive subsets. Co-occurrence clustering excluded repertoires with fewer than 30,000 or more than 120,000 public chains, plus five with anomalous nucleotide sharing. TCRdb retrieved this table from immuneACCESS and kept in-frame rearrangements only. Not all clones are present; in checked studies, unresolved V genes account for under half, and no reason is known for the remainder. V, J and clone size reflect that table, while D and trimming were determined from the DNA. The sample contains roughly 160,000 clones, around 77% of them found a single time. The ten largest clones capture 1.5% to 2% of the sample.

For CDR1 and CDR2, the germline V gene lists MDHEN and SYDVKM. The CDR3 contains 16 residues, cysteine and phenylalanine counted. Only CDR3 DNA remains: 48 bases, in frame from the first base. Trimming leaves V shorter by 1 base and J shorter by 5 bases, with the junction holding 10 bases beyond the gene matches. The record originates from a study of cytomegalovirus exposure and HLA in healthy donors (dated by TCRdb to the late 2010s). For context, the study as a whole: In an earlier analysis of around 540 of the donors, roughly 300 Gb of sequence data and just under 120 million unique TCR beta sequences from some 170 million T cells were reported. Both class I and class II loci were covered by HLA typing, at four-digit resolution. High-throughput TCR immunosequencing, statistical association of individual TCRs with disease status, and machine learning were combined to predict cytomegalovirus infection status. Every repertoire in the discovery cohort had been generated on one and the same sequencing platform. Roughly 320 gigabases of sequencing data and around 88 million unique TCR sequences made up an early release that covered under 750 HLA-typed donors. In the later analysis, no new phenotypic data were used to find candidate immune exposures; instead, reliance was placed on TCR beta sequences and their occurrence across donors. A later genetic analysis took genome-wide SNP genotypes for 398 of the 666 donors and used that subset as a discovery cohort. Because of strong linkage in the cohort, 5 or 6 DR-DQ haplotypes were treated as single units for association and clustering. The study aimed to test whether cataloging public T cell receptors could reveal signatures of past pathogen exposure. The T cell repertoires of some 700 subjects were profiled by immunosequencing and related to cytomegalovirus serostatus. Among 398 genotyped donors of the cohort, an average of roughly 240,000 unique TCR beta nucleotide sequences were sequenced per donor, 15% to 20% of them non-productive. A later analysis re-analyzed previously published TCR beta repertoires from several hundred donors and added high-resolution HLA genotyping to study TCR occurrence patterns. Donor age, sex, ethnicity and CMV serostatus were compiled together with the repertoire data. Typing coverage varied by locus: roughly 620-640 donors for A, B, C, DRB1 and DQB1; roughly 560 for DQA1; around 570 for DPA1; roughly 470 for DPB1. To decide whether each TCR beta V gene segment behaved as functional or pseudogenic, an earlier analysis of some 580 of the donors relied on high-throughput TCR beta sequencing. Of the roughly 390 genotyped donors, 65% to 90% were placed in the genetic ancestry cluster associated with self-reported Caucasian donors. A separate validation cohort of approximately 120 different subjects was used in addition to the approximately 610-subject first cohort. Broader findings and caveats from the paper: A cluster of highly shared sequence variants was judged likely to represent a technical artifact of the sequencing pipeline. In a later analysis, the rate of TCR association differed among HLA loci, with DRB1 alleles having the most associated TCRs and HLA-C alleles having the fewest. Several of the top co-occurrence clusters appeared to be linked to parvovirus B19, influenza, CMV and Epstein-Barr virus, according to a later analysis. In vitro tests confirmed that a few of the cytomegalovirus-associated TCR beta chains recognize cytomegalovirus antigens. CMV serostatus was the only immune exposure information available for the cohort. Linkage disequilibrium might explain the correlated functional status among segregating V segments, but an unknown experimental factor could not be ruled out. A further reported finding was that TCR beta sequences accurately predicted the HLA-A and HLA-B alleles for most subjects in the first cohort. This cohort had only TCR beta chains sequenced, and the lack of alpha or paired-chain data limited which features could be detected. In the study, some 160 TCR beta chains were listed as associated with cytomegalovirus. In a later analysis, HLA-associated TCR beta chains showed more clonal expansion and lower generation probabilities than non-associated chains that were equally common. The authors suggested that the approach could potentially be generalized to other disease states and immunological phenotypes. Sequencing depth was assumed to be roughly uniform across donors in the presence/absence analyses, though that assumption may not hold. Assigning TCR associations to individual alleles was difficult when HLA alleles, especially DR and DQ, strongly co-occurred. According to a later analysis, most CMV-associated TCR beta chains appeared to be HLA-restricted, and the HLA associations seemed to be driven largely by CMV exposure. Some IMGT-functional V segments, including TRBV6-2 and TRBV6-3, could not be distinguished by the 87-base-pair reads and were therefore excluded. While some public TCRs were present in many individuals, most TCR sequences turned up only very rarely across donors. A later genetic analysis reported fewer N-insertions in productive TCRs among donors in an Asian-associated ancestry cluster than the approximately 670-donor mean. V-gene and J-gene trimming of TCR beta chains was associated with a missense DCLRE1C variant in a later genetic analysis, and the association was replicated in an independent cohort. The classifier was reported to diagnose cytomegalovirus status with high specificity and sensitivity in both the original cohort and the validation cohort. At a false discovery rate of 0.05, a later analysis linked 16,951 TCR beta sequences to specific HLA alleles. Because HLA typing was unavailable for some donors at each locus, only the typed subset was used in association tests. An earlier analysis of roughly 570 of the donors showed that most TCR beta V segments appeared in productive rearrangements either about 87% or about 30% of the time, which broadly matched IMGT annotations. Around 16 rarely observed V segments, including chromosome 9 orphons, were excluded from the earlier analysis of 550 to 700 of the donors because counts were too low.

The cohort consisted of some 670 healthy bone marrow donors. At the time of sampling, every cohort member was nominally healthy, though immune exposures that went unrecorded were likely present. The donor was CMV seronegative and was included in the group of several hundred seronegative cohort members. Every donor gave a peripheral blood sample, and the peripheral blood mononuclear cells from that sample were used for TCR beta sequencing. Genomic DNA extraction from the blood cell samples was performed with the Qiagen DNeasy Blood Extraction Kit. The sequence was obtained from a woman aged 25 to 39 in good health and CMV-seronegative. The sequence joins TRBV28 to TRBJ2-7; 8 central bases correspond to TRBD2. The sample was PBMCs. The bases read TGTGCCAGCAGTTTATCACCGCGCGGGAGGTTGGACGAGCAGTACTTC. Its protein reads: CASSLSPRGRLDEQYF.